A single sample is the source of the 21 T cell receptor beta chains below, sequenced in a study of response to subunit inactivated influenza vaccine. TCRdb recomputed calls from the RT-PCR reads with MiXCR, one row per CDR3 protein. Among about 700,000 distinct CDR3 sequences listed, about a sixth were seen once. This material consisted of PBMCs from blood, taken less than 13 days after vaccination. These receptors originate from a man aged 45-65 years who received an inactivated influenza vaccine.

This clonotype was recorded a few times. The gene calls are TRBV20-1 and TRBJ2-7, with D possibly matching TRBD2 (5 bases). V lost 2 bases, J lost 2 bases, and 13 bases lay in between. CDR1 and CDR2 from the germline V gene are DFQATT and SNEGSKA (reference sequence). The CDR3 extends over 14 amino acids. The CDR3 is CSARLQEVPYEQYF. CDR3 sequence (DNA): TGCAGTGCTAGATTGCAGGAGGTCCCCTACGAGCAGTACTTC.

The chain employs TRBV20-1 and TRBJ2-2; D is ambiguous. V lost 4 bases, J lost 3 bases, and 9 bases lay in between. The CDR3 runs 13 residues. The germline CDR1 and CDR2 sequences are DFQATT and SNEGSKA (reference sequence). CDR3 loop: CSAKGRDTGELFF. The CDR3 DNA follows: TGCAGTGCTAAGGGCCGAGACACCGGGGAGCTGTTTTTT.

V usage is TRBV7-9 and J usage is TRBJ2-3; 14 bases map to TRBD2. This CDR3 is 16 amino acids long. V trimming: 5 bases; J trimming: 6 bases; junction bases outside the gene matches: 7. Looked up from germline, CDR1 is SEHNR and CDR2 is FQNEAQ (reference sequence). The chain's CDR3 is CASSPGLAGVWDTQYF. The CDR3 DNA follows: TGTGCCAGCAGCCCGGGACTAGCGGGAGTCTGGGATACGCAGTATTTT.

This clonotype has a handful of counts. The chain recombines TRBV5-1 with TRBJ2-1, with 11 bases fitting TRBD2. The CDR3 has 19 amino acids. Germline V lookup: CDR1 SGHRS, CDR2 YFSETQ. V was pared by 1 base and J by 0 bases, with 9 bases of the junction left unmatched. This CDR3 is CASSLTSGSRGGSYNEQFF. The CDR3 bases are TGCGCCAGCAGCTTGACTAGCGGGAGTAGGGGAGGCTCCTACAATGAGCAGTTCTTC.

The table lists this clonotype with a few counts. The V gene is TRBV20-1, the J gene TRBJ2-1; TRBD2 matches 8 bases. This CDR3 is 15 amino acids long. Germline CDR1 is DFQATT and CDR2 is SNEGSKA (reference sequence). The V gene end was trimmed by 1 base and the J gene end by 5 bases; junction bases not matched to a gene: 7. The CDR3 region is CSARGGSGSNNEQFF. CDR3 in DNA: TGCAGTGCTAGAGGGGGGAGCGGGAGTAACAATGAGCAGTTCTTC.

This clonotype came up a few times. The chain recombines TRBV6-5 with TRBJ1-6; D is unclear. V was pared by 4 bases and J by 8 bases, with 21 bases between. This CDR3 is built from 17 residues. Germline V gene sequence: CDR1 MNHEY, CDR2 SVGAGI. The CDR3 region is CASSSEPRETGDSPLHF. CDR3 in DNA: TGTGCCAGCAGTTCAGAACCACGGGAGACCGGGGATTCACCCCTCCACTTT.

CDR3 DNA sequence: TGTGCCAGCACCCCAGGGGTTACAGGGGACTACGAGCAGTACTTC. Translation gives CASTPGVTGDYEQYF. The chain employs TRBV28 and TRBJ2-7, with 7 bases lining up with TRBD1. Germline values: CDR1 MDHEN, CDR2 SYDVKM. V lost 7 bases and J lost 3; bases outside the gene matches: 12. The CDR3 loop spans 15 amino acids. Supplemented by reference TRBV28 and TRBJ2-7, the full variable domain reads DVKVTQSSRYLVKRTGEKVFLECVQDMDHENMFWYRQDPGLGLRLIYFSYDVKMKEKGDIPEGYSVSREKKERFSLILESASTNQTSMYLCASTPGVTGDYEQYFGPGTRLTVT.

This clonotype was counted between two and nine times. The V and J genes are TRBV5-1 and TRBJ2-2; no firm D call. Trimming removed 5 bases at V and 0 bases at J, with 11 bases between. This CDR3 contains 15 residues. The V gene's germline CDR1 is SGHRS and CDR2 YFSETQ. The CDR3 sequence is CASSPTPSNTGELFF. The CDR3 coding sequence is TGCGCCAGCAGTCCCACCCCTTCGAACACCGGGGAGCTGTTTTTT.

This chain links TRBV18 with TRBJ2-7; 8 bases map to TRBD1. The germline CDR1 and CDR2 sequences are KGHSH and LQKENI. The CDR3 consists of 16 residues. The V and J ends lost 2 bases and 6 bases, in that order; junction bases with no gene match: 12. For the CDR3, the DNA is TGTGCCAGCTCACCATACAAGGACAGGGCCCCTTTCGAGCAGTACTTC. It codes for CASSPYKDRAPFEQYF.

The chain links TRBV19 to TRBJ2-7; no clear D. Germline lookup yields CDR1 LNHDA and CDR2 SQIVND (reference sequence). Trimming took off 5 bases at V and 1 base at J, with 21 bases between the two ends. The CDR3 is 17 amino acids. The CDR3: CASSEEGWGMGSYEQYF. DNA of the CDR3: TGTGCCAGTAGTGAAGAAGGATGGGGTATGGGATCCTACGAGCAGTACTTC.

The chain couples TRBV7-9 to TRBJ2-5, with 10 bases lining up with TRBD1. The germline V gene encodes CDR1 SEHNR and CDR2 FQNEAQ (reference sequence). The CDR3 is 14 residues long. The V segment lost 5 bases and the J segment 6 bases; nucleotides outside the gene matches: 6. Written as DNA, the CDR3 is TGTGCCAGCAGCCTACCGGGACAGGGGAAGACCCAGTACTTC. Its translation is CASSLPGQGKTQYF.

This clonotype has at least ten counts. Here the CDR3 DNA reads TGTGCCAGCAGTTACCGGAGCTCCTACAATGAGCAGTTCTTC. This sequence encodes CASSYRSSYNEQFF. This chain uses TRBV6-5 with TRBJ2-1; D is uncertain. Germline CDR1 and CDR2: MNHEY and SVGAGI. V was cut by 2 bases and J by 0 bases, with 5 bases left in between. This CDR3 contains 14 residues.

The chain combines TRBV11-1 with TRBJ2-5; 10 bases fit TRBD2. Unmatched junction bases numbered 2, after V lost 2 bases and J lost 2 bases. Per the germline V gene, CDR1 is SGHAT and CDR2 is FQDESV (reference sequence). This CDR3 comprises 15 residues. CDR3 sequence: CASSLNSGGQETQYF. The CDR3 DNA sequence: TGTGCCAGCAGCTTAAATAGCGGGGGGCAAGAGACCCAGTACTTC.

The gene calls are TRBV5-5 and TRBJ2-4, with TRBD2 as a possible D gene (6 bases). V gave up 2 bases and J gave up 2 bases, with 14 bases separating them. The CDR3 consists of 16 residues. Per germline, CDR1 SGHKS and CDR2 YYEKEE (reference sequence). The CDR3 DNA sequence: TGTGCCAGCAGCTTCATCGGGCGGACTACCAAAAACATTCAGTACTTC. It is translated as CASSFIGRTTKNIQYF. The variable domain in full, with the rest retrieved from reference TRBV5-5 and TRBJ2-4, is DAGVTQSPTHLIKTRGQQVTLRCSPISGHKSVSWYQQVLGQGPQFIFQYYEKEERGRGNFPDRFSARQFPNYSSELNVNALLLGDSALYLCASSFIGRTTKNIQYFGAGTRLSVL.

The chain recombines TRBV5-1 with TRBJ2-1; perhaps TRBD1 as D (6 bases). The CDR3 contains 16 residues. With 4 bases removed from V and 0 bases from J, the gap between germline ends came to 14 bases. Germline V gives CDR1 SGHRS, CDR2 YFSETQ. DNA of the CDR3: TGCGCCAGCAGCCCCCGCAGGGACATCTCCTACAATGAGCAGTTCTTC. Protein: CASSPRRDISYNEQFF.

CDR3 in DNA: TGTGCCAGCAGCTTTACTAGATACAATGAGCAGTTCTTC. Its translation: CASSFTRYNEQFF. The chain couples TRBV7-8 to TRBJ2-1, with a tentative D call TRBD2 (5 bases). Germline lookup yields CDR1 SGHVS and CDR2 FQNEAQ. Trimming removed 3 bases from V and 4 bases from J, with 7 bases in between. The length of the CDR3 is 13 residues.

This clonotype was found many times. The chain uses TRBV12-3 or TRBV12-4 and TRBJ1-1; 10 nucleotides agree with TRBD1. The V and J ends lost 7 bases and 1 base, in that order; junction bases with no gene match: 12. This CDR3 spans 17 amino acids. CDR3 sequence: CASTPGQGELRNTEAFF. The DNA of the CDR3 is TGTGCCAGCACCCCTGGACAGGGGGAGCTACGGAACACTGAAGCTTTCTTT.

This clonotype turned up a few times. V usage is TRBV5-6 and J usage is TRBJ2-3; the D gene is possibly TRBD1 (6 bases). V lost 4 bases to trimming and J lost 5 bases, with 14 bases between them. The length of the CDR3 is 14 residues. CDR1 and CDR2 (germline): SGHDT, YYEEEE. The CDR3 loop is CASSQGSSKDTQYF. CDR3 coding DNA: TGTGCCAGCAGCCAGGGGTCTAGTAAAGATACGCAGTATTTT. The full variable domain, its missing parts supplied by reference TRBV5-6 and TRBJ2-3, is DAGVTQSPTHLIKTRGQQVTLRCSPKSGHDTVSWYQQALGQGPQFIFQYYEEEERQRGNFPDRFSGHQFPNYSSELNVNALLLGDSALYLCASSQGSSKDTQYFGPGTRLTVL.

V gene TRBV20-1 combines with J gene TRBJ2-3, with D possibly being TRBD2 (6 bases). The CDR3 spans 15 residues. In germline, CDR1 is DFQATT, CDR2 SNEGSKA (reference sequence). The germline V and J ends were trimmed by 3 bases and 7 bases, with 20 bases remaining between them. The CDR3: CSARSVGGAANTQYF. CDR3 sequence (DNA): TGCAGTGCTAGGAGTGTCGGCGGGGCGGCGAATACGCAGTATTTT.

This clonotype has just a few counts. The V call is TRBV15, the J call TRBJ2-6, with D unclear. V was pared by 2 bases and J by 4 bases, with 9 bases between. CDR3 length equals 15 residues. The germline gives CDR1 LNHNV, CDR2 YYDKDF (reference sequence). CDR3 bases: TGTGCCACCAGCAGACAGTCCCCCGGGGCCAACGTCCTGACTTTC. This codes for CATSRQSPGANVLTF. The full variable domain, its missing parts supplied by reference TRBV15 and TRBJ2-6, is DAMVIQNPRYQVTQFGKPVTLSCSQTLNHNVMYWYQQKSSQAPKLLFHYYDKDFNNEADTPDNFQSRRPNTSFCFLDIRSPGLGDTAMYLCATSRQSPGANVLTFGAGSRLTVL.

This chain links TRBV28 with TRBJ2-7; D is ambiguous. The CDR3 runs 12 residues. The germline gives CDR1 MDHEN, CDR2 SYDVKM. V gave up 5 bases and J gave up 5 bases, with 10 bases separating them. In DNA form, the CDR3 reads TGTGCCAGCAGTGCTAGGAAGCACGAGCAGTACTTC. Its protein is CASSARKHEQYF.